This is a list of T cell receptor beta chains from one sample in a study of T cell repertoires in cytomegalovirus infection. MiXCR was run by TCRdb on the reads, yielding one entry per CDR3 protein. The sample lists 150,000 to 160,000 distinct CDR3 sequences; about 20% were seen once. The sequenced material came from PBMCs. The receptor source for this set is a human donor in good health (CMV status not recorded). Some clones in this sample may be carry-over from other donors' samples. Each CDR3 is given with its conserved first and last residue. Fields, in order: D gene, J gene, V gene, clone size, CDR3 DNA, CDR3 protein. The D gene is left open where the match is weak. The size entry is marked missing in some rows and otherwise reads once, few, many or a size class.

TRBD1	TRBJ1-1	TRBV10-3	many	TGTGCCATCAGATCTGACAGGGACACTGAAGCTTTCTTT	CAIRSDRDTEAFF
TRBD2	TRBJ2-5	TRBV28	many	TGTGCCAGCAGAATAGCGGGGGGAGAGGCGGAGACCCAGTACTTC	CASRIAGGEAETQYF
-	TRBJ2-7	TRBV12-3/TRBV12-4	many	TGTGCCAGCAGTTTAGCGGGAGGGCAGGGGATTTACGAGCAGTACTTC	CASSLAGGQGIYEQYF
TRBD1	TRBJ1-2	TRBV12-3/TRBV12-4	-	TGTGCCAACAGCCCCGGGACAGCAGTTTATGGCTACACCTTC	CANSPGTAVYGYTF
-	TRBJ1-1	TRBV10-3	few	TGTGCCATCAGTTCACAGGATAGGAACACTGAAGCTTTCTTT	CAISSQDRNTEAFF
-	TRBJ1-1	TRBV4-1	-	TGCGCCAGCAGCCAAGACAACAAGAGGGACACTGAAGCTTTCTTT	CASSQDNKRDTEAFF
TRBD1	TRBJ2-5	TRBV5-4	many	TGTGCCAGCAGCTTGGCCCCACAGGGGGGACAAGAGACCCAGTACTTC	CASSLAPQGGQETQYF
TRBD2	TRBJ2-5	TRBV28	few	TGTGCCAGCATTTTTCGCCCGGCCGGGACTAGCGGGAGAGGGACCCAAGAGACCCAGTACTTC	CASIFRPAGTSGRGTQETQYF
TRBD2	TRBJ2-4	TRBV20-1	-	TGCAGTGCTAGTACGGCGGTAGCGGGGAGAAACATTCAGTACTTC	CSASTAVAGRNIQYF
-	TRBJ1-5	TRBV19	-	TGTACCAGTAGTATCGTGCCCAGCAATCAGCCCCAGCATTTT	CTSSIVPSNQPQHF
TRBD2	TRBJ2-3	TRBV12-3/TRBV12-4	few	TGTGCCAGCAGTCTCATGAGCGGGACTATCACAGATACGCAGTATTTT	CASSLMSGTITDTQYF
TRBD2	TRBJ2-1	TRBV28	few	TGTGCCAGCGGACGACTAGCGGGGATCAATGAGCAGTTCTTC	CASGRLAGINEQFF
TRBD2	TRBJ2-1	TRBV5-1	-	TGCGCCAGCAGCTTGTTGGGGCGGGAGCCTAGAGATGAGCAGTTCTTC	CASSLLGREPRDEQFF
TRBD2	TRBJ2-1	TRBV7-2	many	TGTGCCAGCAGCTCAGCTAGCGGGAGAGGATTGGGTGAGCAGTTCTTC	CASSSASGRGLGEQFF
-	TRBJ1-5	TRBV28	many	TGTGCCAGCAGTTTGGCCACAGGATTAGTACAGCCCCAGCATTTT	CASSLATGLVQPQHF